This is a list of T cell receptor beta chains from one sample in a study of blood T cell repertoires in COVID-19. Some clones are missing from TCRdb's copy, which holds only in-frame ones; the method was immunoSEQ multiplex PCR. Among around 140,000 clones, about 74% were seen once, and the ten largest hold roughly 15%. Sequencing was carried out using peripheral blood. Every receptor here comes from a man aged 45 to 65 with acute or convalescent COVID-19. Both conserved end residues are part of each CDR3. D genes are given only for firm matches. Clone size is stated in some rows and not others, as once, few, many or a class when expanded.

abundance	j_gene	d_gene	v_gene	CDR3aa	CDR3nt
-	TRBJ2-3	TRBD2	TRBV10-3	CAASGGTDTQYF	TGTGCCGCCTCGGGGGGGACAGATACGCAGTATTTT
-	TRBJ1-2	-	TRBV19	CASTLLGQAHYGYTF	TGTGCCAGTACCCTTCTCGGACAAGCTCACTATGGCTACACCTTC
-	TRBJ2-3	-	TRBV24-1	CATSDLTADTQYF	TGTGCCACCAGTGATCTCACAGCAGATACGCAGTATTTT
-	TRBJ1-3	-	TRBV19	CASSIASGGGNTIYF	TGTGCCAGTAGTATTGCCTCAGGAGGAGGAAACACCATATATTTT
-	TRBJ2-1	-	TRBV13	CASSRDFRRGFNEQFF	TGTGCCAGCAGCCGGGACTTCCGAAGAGGTTTCAATGAGCAGTTCTTC
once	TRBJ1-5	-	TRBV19	CASSPDRRDNQPQHF	TGTGCCAGTAGCCCTGACAGAAGGGACAATCAGCCCCAGCATTTT
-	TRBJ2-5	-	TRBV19	CASSFTSQGEETQYF	TGTGCCAGTAGCTTCACCTCACAGGGAGAAGAGACCCAGTACTTC
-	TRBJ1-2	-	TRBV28	CASTEGRGRGGYTF	TGTGCCAGCACCGAGGGGCGGGGGCGCGGGGGCTACACCTTC
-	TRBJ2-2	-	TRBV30	CAWRLNTGELFF	TGTGCCTGGCGCCTAAACACCGGGGAGCTGTTTTTT
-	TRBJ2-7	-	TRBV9	CASSRSEITFVYEQYF	TGTGCCAGCAGCCGTAGCGAGATTACCTTTGTCTACGAGCAGTACTTC
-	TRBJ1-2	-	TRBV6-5	CASSRSGVGNGYTF	TGTGCCAGCAGCAGATCAGGGGTCGGGAATGGCTACACCTTC
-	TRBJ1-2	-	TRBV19	CASSIGRGGYTF	TGTGCCAGTAGTATAGGAAGGGGCGGCTACACCTTC
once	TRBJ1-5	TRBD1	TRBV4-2	CASSPDRQSNQPQHF	TGTGCCAGCAGCCCGGACAGGCAAAGCAATCAGCCCCAGCATTTT
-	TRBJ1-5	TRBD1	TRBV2	CASSEIGTGVEPQHF	TGTGCCAGCAGTGAAATCGGGACAGGGGTAGAGCCCCAGCATTTT
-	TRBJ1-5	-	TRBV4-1	CASSPLGQTFNQPQHF	TGCGCCAGCAGCCCCCTGGGCCAGACCTTCAATCAGCCCCAGCATTTT
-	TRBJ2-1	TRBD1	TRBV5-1	CASSLITGGDEQFF	TGCGCCAGCAGCTTGATTACAGGGGGCGATGAGCAGTTCTTC
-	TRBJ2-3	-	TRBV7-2	CASSSRTGIGQYF	TGTGCCAGCAGCTCACGCACAGGGATTGGGCAGTATTTT
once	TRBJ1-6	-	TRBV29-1	CSFGGALHF	TGCAGCTTTGGCGGGGCCCTCCACTTT
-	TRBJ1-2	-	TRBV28	CASSSGGEGGYTF	TGTGCCAGCAGTTCGGGGGGGGAAGGTGGCTACACCTTC
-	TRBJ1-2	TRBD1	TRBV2	CASSEFAAGTDYGYTF	TGTGCCAGCAGTGAATTTGCCGCCGGGACAGACTATGGCTACACCTTC
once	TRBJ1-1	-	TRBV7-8	CASSFGGGTEAFF	TGTGCCAGCAGCTTTGGGGGGGGAACTGAAGCTTTCTTT
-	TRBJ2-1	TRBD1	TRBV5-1	CASSWTGNSYNEQFF	TGCGCCAGCAGCTGGACAGGCAATTCTTACAATGAGCAGTTCTTC
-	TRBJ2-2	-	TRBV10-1	CASSDPSTRGSGELFF	TGCGCCAGCAGTGACCCTTCGACCCGGGGGTCCGGGGAGCTGTTTTTT
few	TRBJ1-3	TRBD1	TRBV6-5	CASRDRISGNTIYF	TGTGCCAGCAGGGACAGGATCTCTGGAAACACCATATATTTT
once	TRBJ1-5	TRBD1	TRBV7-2	CASSSLQGIDQHF	TGTGCCAGCAGCTCGTTACAGGGGATAGATCAGCATTTT
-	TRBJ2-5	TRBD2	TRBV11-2	CASSLAAGVAKTQYF	TGTGCCAGCAGCTTAGCGGCGGGAGTCGCAAAGACCCAGTACTTC
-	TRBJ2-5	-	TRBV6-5	CASYMKIQETQYF	TGTGCCAGTTACATGAAGATTCAAGAGACCCAGTACTTC
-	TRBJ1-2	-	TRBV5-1	CASSPRQTNYGYTF	TGCGCCAGCAGCCCCAGACAGACTAACTATGGCTACACCTTC
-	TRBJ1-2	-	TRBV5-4	CASSSPSGESNYGYTF	TGTGCCAGCAGCAGCCCTTCGGGGGAGTCTAACTATGGCTACACCTTC
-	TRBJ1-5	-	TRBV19	CASSIDLTGWLQPQHF	TGTGCCAGTAGTATAGATCTCACAGGGTGGTTGCAGCCCCAGCATTTT